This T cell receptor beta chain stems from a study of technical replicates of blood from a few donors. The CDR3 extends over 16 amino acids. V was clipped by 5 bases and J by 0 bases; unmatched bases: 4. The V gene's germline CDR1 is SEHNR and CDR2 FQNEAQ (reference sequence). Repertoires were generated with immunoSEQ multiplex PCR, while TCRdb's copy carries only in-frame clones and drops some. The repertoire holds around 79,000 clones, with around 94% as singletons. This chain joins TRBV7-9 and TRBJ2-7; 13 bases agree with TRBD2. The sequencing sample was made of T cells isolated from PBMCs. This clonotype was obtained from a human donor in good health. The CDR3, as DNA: TGTGCCAGCAGCCCCTGGACTAGCGGGGGCTCCTACGAGCAGTACTTC. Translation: CASSPWTSGGSYEQYF.